The 4 T cell receptor beta chains below all came from one sample that was sequenced in a study of response to subunit inactivated influenza vaccine. TCRdb reanalysed the RT-PCR reads using MiXCR and keeps one entry per CDR3 protein. The sample carries hundreds of thousands of distinct CDR3 sequences, around 25% recorded once. Sequences were derived from CD4+ T cells sorted from PBMCs, sampled roughly 5 days after vaccination. Receptors originate from a man aged 50 to 60 who received an inactivated influenza vaccine.

This clonotype was recorded a few times. This rearrangement joins TRBV7-2 to TRBJ2-3; possibly TRBD2 for D (6 bases). The germline V gene has CDR1 SGHTA and CDR2 FQGNSA. The CDR3 has 16 residues. The V gene lost 5 bases and the J gene lost 6 bases, with 21 bases spanning the gap. The CDR3 is CASSINSGVPGDTQYF. In DNA, the CDR3 is TGTGCCAGCAGCATCAATAGCGGAGTCCCGGGGGATACGCAGTATTTT.

This clonotype was observed many times. V gene TRBV7-8 combines with J gene TRBJ2-1; D gene uncertain. The V end was cut by 4 bases, the J end by 0 bases, with 10 bases between. The CDR3 covers 15 residues. From germline, CDR1 is SGHVS and CDR2 FQNEAQ. This chain's CDR3 is CASSSFLGSYNEQFF. The CDR3 nucleotides read TGTGCCAGCAGCTCGTTCCTCGGCTCCTACAATGAGCAGTTCTTC.

This clonotype was observed a handful of times. V is TRBV6-1 and J is TRBJ2-5; 7 bases agree with TRBD2. The trim removed 3 bases at V and 1 base at J, leaving 5 bases unmatched. Germline CDR1 reads MNHNS; CDR2 reads SASEGT. The CDR3 length is 15 residues. The CDR3: CASSEWTSTQETQYF. For the CDR3, the DNA is TGTGCCAGCAGTGAGTGGACTAGTACCCAAGAGACCCAGTACTTC.

This rearrangement joins TRBV10-3 to TRBJ2-6; D unresolved. Trimming shortened V by 4 bases and J by 2 bases, and 9 bases separated the two germline ends. Germline V CDR1 and CDR2: ENHRY, SYGVKD. The CDR3 length is 15 residues. CDR3 nucleotide sequence: TGTGCCATCAGTGGACGAAGCCCTGGGGCCAACGTCCTGACTTTC. Translation gives CAISGRSPGANVLTF.